Here is one T cell receptor beta chain with its context. Its specificity is unknown. The data derive from a study of glioma-infiltrating T cells after dendritic cell vaccination. Study overall: Three intradermal dendritic cell vaccine injections were given every two weeks. Study-level results: Patients with more pretreatment TILs had longer time to progression and survival.

The CDR3 spans 14 residues. Trimming removed 4 bases at V and 2 bases at J, with 11 bases between. Per the germline V gene, CDR1 is LGHNA and CDR2 is YSLEER. Time point given: after dendritic cell vaccination, including at tumor progression/relapse. The table came from immunoSEQ multiplex PCR; TCRdb's copy has only in-frame clones and leaves some out. The table records tens of thousands of clones, roughly four fifths of them present only once. Material: blood, obtained after dendritic cell vaccination. This sequence was found in a human donor with glioblastoma. The V and J genes are TRBV4-3 and TRBJ1-1, with unresolved D. CDR3 residues: CASSPSAANTEAFF. The CDR3, as DNA: TGCGCCAGCAGCCCTAGCGCGGCAAACACTGAAGCTTTCTTT.